Below, one T cell receptor (beta chain) is given with its context. Its antigen target is currently unknown. Qualities for individual bases were not recorded, and no much larger clone is one base off. TCRbeta CDR3 regions were amplified from genomic DNA by means of the immunoSEQ Assay, a bias-controlled multiplex PCR. Under the source paper's analysis protocol: Within the assay, amplification of reference gene primers was used to estimate how many nucleated cells each sample contained. Sequence reads were collapsed and filtered to measure the absolute abundance of every unique TCRbeta CDR3 rearrangement. Productive Simpson clonality was computed per sample as the square root of Simpson's diversity index over productive rearrangements. TCRdb took this table from immuneACCESS and kept in-frame rearrangements with V and J called. Such tables lack part of the clones; where checked against another copy, unresolved V genes explain under half of the gap, and the rest is unexplained. Clone size and the V and J calls come from that table; the DNA yielded D and trimming. This sample has 200,000 to 300,000 clones in its table, and 86% of those were observed once. The leading ten clones occupy over 1.5% of the sample.

These data are taken from a study of blood T cell repertoires in COVID-19 (dated by TCRdb to about 2020). Study-wide context: The collaborator samples originated in the United States, Italy and Spain and spanned the acute and convalescent phases of COVID-19. The prospective study material was composed of cDNA or gDNA derived from T cells, B-cell-depleted T cells, or PBMCs. Samples were obtained from the ongoing ImmuneRACE study (first 160 participants) and from approximately 1,200 subjects provided by 6 global collaborators. Where HLA class I and class II types were available, the types were taken from metadata supplied by the sample provider, not from assay-based typing. Sample metadata almost always included a de-identified subject ID, COVID-19 status, age in years and sex. Deeply sampled blood TCRbeta repertoires from subjects exposed to, actively infected with, or recovered from COVID-19 were included in the dataset. The repertoires were released in a freely available public database meant as a resource for research on the immune response to SARS-CoV-2.

Inclusive of the bounding cysteine and phenylalanine, the CDR3 is 18 residues long. The DNA shown is the 54-base CDR3, in frame from base 1. Study-wide conclusions, independent of this receptor: The quantity of clinical and demographic metadata differed by source and by participant and was supplied without curation.

Collaborating institutions collected whole blood in K2EDTA tubes following their own protocols. Collaborator samples were shipped for TCRbeta analysis as frozen whole blood, isolated PBMCs, or DNA extracted from either sample type. Sequenced: peripheral blood. This TCR was sampled from a man aged 25 to 45 with active or convalescent COVID-19. The sequence links TRBV21-1 to TRBJ2-6; no DNA check was done on the table's D call, TRBD2. TRBV21-1 is noted as a pseudogene. In nucleotides, the sequence is TGTGCCAGCAGCAAAGCCGGGGATCCACACTCTGGGGCCAACGTCCTGACTTTC. It translates as CASSKAGDPHSGANVLTF.